Sequencing of this T cell receptor beta chain was carried out in a study of cytomegalovirus exposure and HLA in healthy donors. PCR employed 60 Vbeta and 13 Jbeta primers. Only in-frame clones appear in the TCRdb table, and some are missing; sequencing was by immunoSEQ multiplex PCR. The repertoire table contains approximately 110,000 clones. Concerning this clone itself: Its antigen is currently unknown.

Overall study results and limits: Later genetic work tied a missense DCLRE1C variant to beta-chain V and J trimming. The majority of CMV-associated TCR beta chains were reported as apparently HLA-restricted in a later analysis. Data from an earlier analysis indicated that most TCR beta V segments were productive either about 90% or about 30% of the time.

Germline lookup yields CDR1 SNHLY and CDR2 FYNNEI. The CDR3 is made up of 15 amino acids. Trimming left V 3 bases short and J 2 bases short, with 12 bases between. The source of this sequence is a man in his thirties or forties in good health and CMV-seronegative. The V gene is TRBV2, the J gene TRBJ2-3, with no clear D. The sequencing input was PBMCs. CDR3 coding DNA: TGTGCCAGCAGTGATCCCGGGTGGTACACAGATACGCAGTATTTT. Translation gives CASSDPGWYTDTQYF.